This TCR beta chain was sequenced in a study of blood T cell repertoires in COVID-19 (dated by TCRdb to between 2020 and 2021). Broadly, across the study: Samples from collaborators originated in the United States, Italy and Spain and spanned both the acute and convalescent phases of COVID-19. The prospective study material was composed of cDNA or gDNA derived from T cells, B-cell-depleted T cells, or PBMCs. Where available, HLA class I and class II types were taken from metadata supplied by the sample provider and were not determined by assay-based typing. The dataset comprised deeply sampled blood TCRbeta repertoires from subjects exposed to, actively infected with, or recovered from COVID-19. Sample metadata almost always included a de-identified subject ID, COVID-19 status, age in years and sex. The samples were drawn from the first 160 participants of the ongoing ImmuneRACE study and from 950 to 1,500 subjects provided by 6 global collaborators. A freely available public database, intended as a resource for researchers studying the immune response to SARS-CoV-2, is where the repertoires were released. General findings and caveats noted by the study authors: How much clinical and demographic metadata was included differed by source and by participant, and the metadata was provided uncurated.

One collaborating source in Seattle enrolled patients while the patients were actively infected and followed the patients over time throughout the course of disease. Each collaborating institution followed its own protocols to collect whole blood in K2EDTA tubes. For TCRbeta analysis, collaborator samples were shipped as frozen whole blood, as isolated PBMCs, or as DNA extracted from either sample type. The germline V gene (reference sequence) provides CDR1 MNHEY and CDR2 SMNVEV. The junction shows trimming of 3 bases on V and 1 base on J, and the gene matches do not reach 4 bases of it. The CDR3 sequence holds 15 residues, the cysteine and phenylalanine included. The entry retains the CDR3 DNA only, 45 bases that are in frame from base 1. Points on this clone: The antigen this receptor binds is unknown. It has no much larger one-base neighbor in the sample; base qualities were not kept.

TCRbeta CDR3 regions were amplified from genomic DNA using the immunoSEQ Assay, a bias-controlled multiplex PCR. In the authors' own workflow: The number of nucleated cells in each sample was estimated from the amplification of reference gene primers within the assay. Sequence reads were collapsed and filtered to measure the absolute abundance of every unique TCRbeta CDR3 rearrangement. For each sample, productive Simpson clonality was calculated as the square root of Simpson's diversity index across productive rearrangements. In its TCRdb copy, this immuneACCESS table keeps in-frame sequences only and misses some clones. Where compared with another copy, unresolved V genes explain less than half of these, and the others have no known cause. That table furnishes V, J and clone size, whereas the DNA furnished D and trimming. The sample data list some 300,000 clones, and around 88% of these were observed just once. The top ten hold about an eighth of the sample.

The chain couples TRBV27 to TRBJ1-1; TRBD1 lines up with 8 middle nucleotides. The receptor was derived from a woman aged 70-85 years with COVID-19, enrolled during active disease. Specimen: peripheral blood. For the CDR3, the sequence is CASSFRDRWNTEAFF. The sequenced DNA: TGTGCCAGCAGTTTCAGGGACAGGTGGAACACTGAAGCTTTCTTT.